This T cell receptor (beta chain) originates from a study of blood T cell repertoires in COVID-19. Whole-study context: The United States, Italy and Spain were the sources of the acute and convalescent COVID-19 samples. T cells, B-cell-depleted T cells, or PBMCs supplied cDNA or gDNA.

In the source study's methods: Amplification with reference gene primers provided the estimates of nucleated cell counts. Produced via immunoSEQ multiplex PCR; TCRdb's table is partial and in-frame only. The V and J calls and clone size come from that table; D and trimming were worked out from the DNA. The sample holds 75,000 to 90,000 clones; about 80% are singletons and the top ten take around 12%. Germline CDR1 reads LNHDA; CDR2 reads SQIVND (reference sequence). V lost 10 bases and J 7 bases, leaving 23 bases between the germline ends. The CDR3 runs 15 residues. Material for sequencing was peripheral blood. This chain uses TRBV19 with TRBJ2-4; D is possibly TRBD1 (6 bases). This clonotype was obtained from a woman aged 35 to 49 with active or convalescent COVID-19. CDR3 residues: CATSPGHGGRNIQYF. The CDR3 nucleotides read TGTGCCACTTCTCCGGGACATGGGGGTCGGAACATTCAGTACTTC. The entire variable domain, with the rest obtained from reference TRBV19 and TRBJ2-4, is as follows: DGGITQSPKYLFRKEGQNVTLSCEQNLNHDAMYWYRQDPGQGLRLIYYSQIVNDFQKGDIAEGYSVSREKKESFPLTVTSAQKNPTAFYLCATSPGHGGRNIQYFGAGTRLSVL.